The rows below give T cell receptor beta chains drawn from one sample of a study of cytomegalovirus exposure and HLA in healthy donors. Clones were read by immunoSEQ multiplex PCR, and TCRdb kept only the in-frame ones, dropping some. The sample contains about 210,000 clones, roughly 78% of which appear only once. Sequenced: PBMCs. These receptors originate from a boy under 18 in good health and CMV-seronegative. Both conserved end residues are part of each CDR3. Each record gives: J gene, D gene, V gene, clone size, CDR3 protein, CDR3 DNA. The D gene is left open where the match is weak. Clone size is not always given. Where it is, it says once, few, many or a class for expanded clones.

>TRBJ2-7|TRBD1|TRBV5-5|once
CASSTGQGLIYEQYF
TGTGCCAGCAGCACTGGACAGGGCCTTATCTACGAGCAGTACTTC
>TRBJ1-4|NA|TRBV2|NA
CASSSRQDEKLFF
TGTGCCAGCAGTTCCAGACAGGATGAAAAACTGTTTTTT
>TRBJ1-2|TRBD1|TRBV12-5|NA
CASGFGQGEGYTF
TGTGCTAGTGGTTTCGGACAGGGGGAAGGCTACACCTTC
>TRBJ2-2|TRBD2|TRBV10-3|once
CAISIGLAGGTNTGELFF
TGTGCCATCAGTATAGGACTAGCGGGAGGCACGAACACCGGGGAGCTGTTTTTT
>TRBJ1-1|TRBD1|TRBV11-3|once
CASSLRTTGGNTEAFF
TGTGCCAGCAGCTTACGAACGACAGGGGGCAACACTGAAGCTTTCTTT
>TRBJ2-5|TRBD2|TRBV13|NA
CASSFLAGAQETQYF
TGTGCCAGCAGCTTTCTCGCGGGAGCGCAAGAGACCCAGTACTTC
>TRBJ2-1|TRBD1|TRBV30|NA
CARSGTGTYNEQFF
TGTGCCCGCTCCGGGACAGGGACCTACAATGAGCAGTTCTTC
>TRBJ1-4|NA|TRBV27|NA
CASRKLGTPNRRGLFF
TGTGCCAGCAGAAAACTCGGGACTCCTAATCGTAGAGGGCTGTTTTTT
>TRBJ1-2|NA|TRBV6-5|NA
CASSGGRDKARGF
TGTGCCAGCAGTGGAGGCCGGGACAAGGCAAGGGGCTTC
>TRBJ1-4|NA|TRBV6-1|NA
CASGMMWAWNEKLFF
TGTGCCAGCGGTATGATGTGGGCCTGGAATGAAAAACTGTTTTTT
>TRBJ1-1|TRBD1|TRBV11-3|few
CASSDRGAMNTEAFF
TGTGCCAGCAGCGACAGGGGGGCCATGAACACTGAAGCTTTCTTT
>TRBJ1-5|NA|TRBV30|NA
CAWSVRPGSQPQHF
TGTGCCTGGAGTGTACGTCCGGGAAGTCAGCCCCAGCATTTT
>TRBJ2-1|TRBD2|TRBV6-4|NA
CASSDFSGGLYNEQFF
TGTGCCAGCAGTGACTTTAGCGGGGGCCTCTACAATGAGCAGTTCTTC
>TRBJ1-1|TRBD1|TRBV14|NA
CASSQAFITGGYTEAFF
TGTGCCAGCAGCCAAGCGTTTATCACAGGGGGCTACACTGAAGCTTTCTTT
>TRBJ1-2|TRBD1|TRBV30|NA
CAWSWTGYGYTF
TGTGCCTGGAGTTGGACAGGCTATGGCTACACCTTC
>TRBJ1-2|TRBD1|TRBV2|few
CASIQGGSYGYTF
TGTGCCAGCATCCAAGGGGGCAGCTATGGCTACACCTTC
>TRBJ2-7|TRBD1|TRBV2|NA
CASSDEVAGGDEQYF
TGTGCCAGCAGTGATGAAGTGGCAGGGGGCGACGAGCAGTACTTC
>TRBJ2-1|TRBD2|TRBV9|NA
CASKMEASGHSNEQFF
TGTGCCAGCAAAATGGAGGCTAGCGGGCATTCCAATGAGCAGTTCTTC
>TRBJ1-4|NA|TRBV28|NA
CASSSTAMINEKLFF
TGTGCCAGCAGTTCTACAGCCATGATAAATGAAAAACTGTTTTTT
>TRBJ2-7|TRBD2|TRBV7-2|NA
CASSLSLAGGRYF
TGTGCCAGCAGCTTATCTCTAGCGGGGGGACGGTACTTC
>TRBJ2-2|NA|TRBV19|NA
CASSIAPGPGELFF
TGTGCCAGTAGTATAGCCCCAGGGCCCGGGGAGCTGTTTTTT
>TRBJ2-7|NA|TRBV5-6|NA
CASSSGDEQYF
TGTGCCAGCAGCTCGGGGGACGAGCAGTACTTC
>TRBJ1-4|TRBD1|TRBV7-9|NA
CASSPGGNEKLFF
TGTGCCAGCAGTCCAGGGGGAAATGAAAAACTGTTTTTT
>TRBJ2-2|NA|TRBV5-1|NA
CASSSVGELFF
TGCGCCAGCAGTTCCGTGGGGGAGCTGTTTTTT
>TRBJ2-5|NA|TRBV5-1|few
CASSLELDETQYF
TGCGCCAGCAGCTTGGAACTAGATGAGACCCAGTACTTC
>TRBJ1-2|NA|TRBV2|NA
CASSEMRGYGYTF
TGTGCCAGCAGTGAGATGAGAGGCTATGGCTACACCTTC
>TRBJ1-3|NA|TRBV7-8|NA
CASSLNRVPSSGNTIYF
TGTGCCAGCAGCCTGAACCGGGTCCCGAGCTCTGGAAACACCATATATTTT
>TRBJ1-1|NA|TRBV5-1|few
CASSLDRGRSVNTEAFF
TGCGCCAGCAGCTTGGACCGTGGCAGGTCTGTGAACACTGAAGCTTTCTTT
>TRBJ2-7|TRBD1|TRBV7-9|NA
CASSFWGDRGIYEQYF
TGTGCCAGCAGCTTTTGGGGCGACAGGGGAATCTACGAGCAGTACTTC
>TRBJ1-5|NA|TRBV6-1|NA
CASGTGTAQPQHF
TGTGCCTCGGGAACAGGGACGGCTCAGCCCCAGCATTTT
>TRBJ1-6|NA|TRBV5-1|NA
CASSLGTNSPLHF
TGCGCCAGCAGCTTGGGGACAAATTCACCCCTCCACTTT
>TRBJ2-3|TRBD1|TRBV6-1|once
CASSDGTGGWDTQYF
TGTGCCAGCAGTGACGGGACAGGGGGCTGGGATACGCAGTATTTT
>TRBJ1-4|NA|TRBV12-1|NA
CASKSYRDRGIAANEKLFF
TGTGCCAGCAAATCTTACCGCGACAGGGGAATCGCGGCTAATGAAAAACTGTTTTTT
>TRBJ2-7|NA|TRBV2|NA
CASSDQGSENYEQYF
TGTGCCAGCAGTGACCAGGGGTCTGAAAACTACGAGCAGTACTTC
>TRBJ1-2|NA|TRBV20-1|NA
CSAVGGDGYTF
TGCAGTGCGGTAGGGGGGGATGGCTACACCTTC
>TRBJ1-1|NA|TRBV6-5|NA
CASNYGRNTEAFF
TGTGCCAGCAACTATGGTAGGAACACTGAAGCTTTCTTT
>TRBJ2-7|TRBD2|TRBV7-8|NA
CASSPVGTSYYEQYF
TGTGCCAGCAGCCCGGTCGGGACTAGCTACTACGAGCAGTACTTC
>TRBJ2-2|TRBD2|TRBV5-1|NA
CASSRGPGGGPNTGELFF
TGCGCCAGCAGCCGAGGCCCGGGCGGGGGGCCAAACACCGGGGAGCTGTTTTTT
>TRBJ1-3|NA|TRBV7-8|NA
CASSLGGSSGNTIYF
TGTGCCAGCAGCTTAGGGGGCTCCTCTGGAAACACCATATATTTT
>TRBJ2-5|NA|TRBV7-7|few
CASSLGQQETQYF
TGTGCCAGCAGCTTAGGGCAGCAAGAGACCCAGTACTTC
>TRBJ2-7|NA|TRBV30|once
CAWSITGTSEQYF
TGTGCCTGGAGTATAACAGGGACCTCCGAGCAGTACTTC
>TRBJ1-5|NA|TRBV7-9|NA
CASSIFRDTNQPQHF
TGTGCCAGCAGCATCTTCCGGGACACTAATCAGCCCCAGCATTTT
>TRBJ2-7|TRBD2|TRBV29-1|NA
CSVDLAGASEQYF
TGCAGCGTTGACCTAGCGGGGGCGAGCGAGCAGTACTTC
>TRBJ2-7|TRBD2|TRBV25-1|NA
CASKSGASYEQYF
TGTGCCAGCAAAAGCGGGGCTTCCTACGAGCAGTACTTC
>TRBJ2-7|NA|TRBV19|NA
CASSMVGTSYEQYF
TGTGCCAGTAGTATGGTAGGGACTTCCTACGAGCAGTACTTC